This T cell receptor beta chain was recovered during a study of vaccination effects on CD4 cells after COVID-19. Study-wide background: Every well housed two million PBMC, which grew in culture alongside around 10 IU/ml IL-2 and about 10 ug/ml peptides.

Clones were read by immunoSEQ multiplex PCR, and TCRdb kept only the in-frame ones, dropping some. The table shows 45,000 or so clones, with about 70% occurring only once. With regard to this clone: The antigen remains unidentified.

Isolation of CD4+ T cells took place after nine to ten days of culture. Germline-derived CDR1 and CDR2 are SGHTA and FQGNSA. V was shortened by 2 bases and J by 3 bases, with 15 bases between the two germline ends. This CDR3 is built from 16 residues. Findings of the study overall: Vaccine- and infection-induced clones showed marked clonal contraction late following vaccination. Spike-reactive clones present post-vaccine in convalescents were predominantly new vaccine-induced clones.

Sequenced here: CD4+ T cells from PBMCs cultured without peptide, sampled before COVID-19 vaccination. This receptor was identified in a human donor who had a prior SARS-CoV-2 infection. The chain has TRBV7-2 and TRBJ2-3; the D gene is possibly TRBD2 (5 bases). CDR3 in DNA: TGTGCCAGCAGCTTAAGACCGGCGGGTATAACAGATACGCAGTATTTT. This encodes CASSLRPAGITDTQYF.